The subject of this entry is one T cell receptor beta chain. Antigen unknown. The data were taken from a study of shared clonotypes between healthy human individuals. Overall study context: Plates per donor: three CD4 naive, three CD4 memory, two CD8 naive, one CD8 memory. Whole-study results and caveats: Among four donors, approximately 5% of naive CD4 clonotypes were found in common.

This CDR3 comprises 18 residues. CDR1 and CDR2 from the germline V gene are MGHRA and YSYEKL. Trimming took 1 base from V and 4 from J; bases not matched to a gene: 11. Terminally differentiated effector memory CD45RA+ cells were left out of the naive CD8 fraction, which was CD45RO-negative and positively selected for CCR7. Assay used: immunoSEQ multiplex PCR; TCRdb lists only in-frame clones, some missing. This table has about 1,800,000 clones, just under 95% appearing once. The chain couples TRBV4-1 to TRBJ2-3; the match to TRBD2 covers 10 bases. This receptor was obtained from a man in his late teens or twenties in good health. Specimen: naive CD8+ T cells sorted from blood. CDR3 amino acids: CASSQGEVSGGMPDTQYF. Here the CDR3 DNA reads TGCGCCAGCAGCCAAGGTGAGGTTAGCGGGGGGATGCCAGATACGCAGTATTTT.